This T cell receptor beta chain was recorded in a study of blood T cells in healthy people across ages. The study's findings and limits: Observed TCR beta diversity per million T cells went down as age went up. This fall followed a roughly linear course with age.

Individuals who donated were healthy Caucasians from Russia aged about 6 to 100. Primed by a sample-barcoded 5' primer and a J-beta primer mix, a second PCR proceeded for roughly 7 to 12 cycles. TCRdb re-derived calls from the 5' RACE reads in MiXCR, one entry per CDR3 protein. The sample shows over 500,000 distinct CDR3 sequences, roughly a quarter of them seen only once. A few counts support this clonotype. Its specificity is not known. The CDR3 is 10 residues long. V was clipped by 4 bases and J by 5 bases, with 5 bases between them. Germline V gene data show CDR1 as SQVTM and CDR2 as ANQGSEA. These data were likewise used in another study, on T cells of mothers and their children. That investigation notes: A few healthy Caucasian mothers and their six children donated. RNA that had been extracted went wholly into cDNA synthesis, at roughly 1.5 ug per 15 ul.

The genes are TRBV29-1 and TRBJ1-2, with D unresolved. The sequence was obtained from a boy aged 2 to 9 in good health. Sequencing input: blood. In nucleotides, the CDR3 is TGCAGCGTTGGGGAGTATGGCTACACCTTC. Encoded protein: CSVGEYGYTF.